Listed below are T cell receptor beta chains from one sample, sequenced in a study of blood T cells in healthy people across ages. TCRdb reprocessed the 5' RACE reads via MiXCR and lists one record per CDR3 protein. Of 1.5 million to 2 million distinct CDR3 sequences in the sample, 28% were seen once. The material sequenced was blood. The origin of the receptors is a woman in her 30s in good health. The CDR3 runs from the conserved cysteine through the conserved F or W. D genes are given only for firm matches. Rows may omit the clone size; those that give it use once, few, many or a size class.

j_call clone_size d_call v_call cdr3_aa cdr3_nt
TRBJ2-1 - TRBD2 TRBV25-1 CASDSGTSGSYNEQFF TGTGCCAGCGATTCCGGGACTAGCGGATCCTACAATGAGCAGTTCTTC
TRBJ1-5 - - TRBV12-3/TRBV12-4 CASSNGAGAGQPQHF TGTGCCAGCAGCAACGGGGCAGGGGCAGGTCAGCCCCAGCATTTT
TRBJ2-7 - TRBD2 TRBV20-1 CSAPRTSGTYNEQYF TGCAGTGCTCCCCGGACTAGCGGGACATACAATGAGCAGTACTTC
TRBJ1-3 - TRBD1 TRBV6-5 CASRDRMSGNTIYF TGTGCCAGCCGGGACAGGATGTCTGGAAACACCATATATTTT
TRBJ1-5 - - TRBV3-1 CASSHGQTVLNQPQHF TGTGCCAGCAGCCACGGACAGACAGTCTTAAATCAGCCCCAGCATTTT
TRBJ2-7 - TRBD1 TRBV2 CASSWDRRSEQYF TGTGCCAGCAGCTGGGACAGGCGGAGCGAGCAGTACTTC
TRBJ2-5 - - TRBV4-3 CASSQDRRDSEETQYF TGCGCCAGCAGCCAAGATCGCCGGGACTCAGAAGAGACCCAGTACTTC
TRBJ2-2 - TRBD1 TRBV14 CASSQDDRGRTGELFF TGTGCCAGCAGCCAGGACGACAGGGGACGGACCGGGGAGCTGTTTTTT
TRBJ2-7 many TRBD1 TRBV20-1 CSAREGTGVTYEQYF TGCAGTGCTAGAGAGGGGACAGGGGTCACCTACGAGCAGTACTTC
TRBJ2-7 - - TRBV7-2 CASSLNRLTRQYF TGTGCCAGCAGCTTAAATCGTTTAACTCGGCAGTACTTC
TRBJ2-7 - TRBD1 TRBV20-1 CSARARDRALGNEQYF TGCAGTGCTAGGGCCCGAGACAGGGCGTTAGGGAACGAGCAGTACTTC
TRBJ2-3 few TRBD2 TRBV12-3/TRBV12-4 CASSLTSGPSTDTQYF TGTGCCAGCAGTTTAACTAGCGGGCCTAGCACAGATACGCAGTATTTT
TRBJ1-6 few - TRBV7-2 CASSGRGSRNSPLHF TGTGCCAGCAGTGGGAGGGGAAGCCGAAATTCACCCCTCCACTTT
TRBJ2-7 many - TRBV2 CASSEIPRGEQYF TGTGCCAGCAGTGAAATCCCCAGGGGAGAGCAGTACTTC
TRBJ1-5 - - TRBV20-1 CSASGQVKLPQHF TGCAGTGCTAGTGGGCAAGTTAAACTGCCCCAGCATTTT
TRBJ2-3 many TRBD2 TRBV20-1 CSARQAGVGRWTDTQYF TGCAGTGCTCGCCAGGCGGGGGTCGGACGATGGACAGATACGCAGTATTTT
TRBJ2-5 - - TRBV6-1 CASSERGYIQETQYF TGTGCCAGCAGTGAAAGGGGGTACATACAAGAGACCCAGTACTTC
TRBJ2-3 - TRBD2 TRBV9 CASSATSGRSTQYF TGTGCCAGCAGCGCGACTAGCGGGAGAAGTACGCAGTATTTT
TRBJ1-1 - - TRBV9 CASSSGEGRHNTEAFF TGTGCCAGCAGTTCCGGGGAGGGGAGGCATAACACTGAAGCTTTCTTT
TRBJ2-1 few TRBD2 TRBV7-9 CASSETSGRVQYNEQFF TGTGCCAGCAGCGAGACTAGCGGGAGGGTACAGTATAATGAGCAGTTCTTC
TRBJ2-7 few - TRBV6-1 CASSGGLPYEQYF TGTGCCAGCAGTGGAGGGTTACCATACGAGCAGTACTTC
TRBJ1-5 - TRBD1 TRBV28 CASSDRVYSNQPQHF TGTGCCAGCAGTGACAGGGTATATAGCAATCAGCCCCAGCATTTT
TRBJ2-2 - - TRBV3-1 CASSQGLKGQPFTGELFF TGTGCCAGCAGCCAAGGGCTAAAGGGACAACCTTTCACCGGGGAGCTGTTTTTT
TRBJ2-1 few TRBD2 TRBV3-1 CASSQKWGGRYNEQFF TGTGCCAGCAGCCAAAAATGGGGGGGTCGGTACAATGAGCAGTTCTTC
TRBJ2-1 few - TRBV20-1 CSARAGSGDEQFF TGCAGTGCTAGAGCTGGTAGCGGAGACGAGCAGTTCTTC
TRBJ2-7 many - TRBV10-3 CAISGPQGKPYTYEQYF TGTGCCATCAGTGGGCCACAGGGTAAACCCTATACGTACGAGCAGTACTTC
TRBJ2-5 - - TRBV7-7 CAGSSRGGGKTQYF TGTGCCGGCAGCTCACGGGGAGGGGGGAAGACCCAGTACTTC
TRBJ1-2 few TRBD1 TRBV5-1 CASSKTGGIDYGYTF TGCGCCAGCAGCAAGACAGGGGGCATAGACTATGGCTACACCTTC
TRBJ2-2 - - TRBV5-6 CASRLDGENTGELFF TGTGCCAGCAGGTTGGACGGGGAGAACACCGGGGAGCTGTTTTTT
TRBJ1-2 - - TRBV20-1 CSARDTRGDYGYTF TGCAGTGCTAGAGATACGAGGGGGGACTATGGCTACACCTTC
TRBJ2-1 few - TRBV4-1 CASVWDRTSSYNEQFF TGCGCCAGCGTGTGGGACCGTACGAGCTCCTACAATGAGCAGTTCTTC